These 23 T cell receptor beta chains were sequenced from one sample in a study of T cell changes during pregnancy in multiple sclerosis. Data came from immunoSEQ multiplex PCR; TCRdb stores just in-frame clones and leaves some out. Counted here are some 40,000 clones, 70% to 90% occurring once; the ten biggest clones make up 0.55% to 0.7%. Sequencing was performed on CD4+ T cells from peripheral blood mononuclear cells, taken before pregnancy. The receptors were gathered from a female donor with multiple sclerosis, enrolled in a pregnancy study.

The chain recombines TRBV6-5 with TRBJ1-2, with a possible D match to TRBD1 (5 bases). Germline V gene data show CDR1 as MNHEY and CDR2 as SVGAGI. This CDR3 has 16 amino acids. V was pared by 2 bases and J by 5 bases, with 18 bases between. The CDR3 sequence is CASSYVSGGGVYGYTF. CDR3 in DNA: TGTGCCAGCAGTTACGTCTCCGGAGGAGGGGTATATGGCTACACCTTC.

The chain recombines TRBV7-8 with TRBJ1-1; D is unclear. CDR1 is SGHVS, CDR2 FQNEAQ, per germline. V was clipped by 5 bases and J by 6 bases, with 13 bases between them. The CDR3 totals 13 residues. The CDR3 DNA is TGTGCCAGCAGCGTAATAGCGTTATCTGAAGCTTTCTTT. It yields the protein CASSVIALSEAFF. The whole variable domain, filled in from reference TRBV7-8 and TRBJ1-1, reads GAGVSQSPRYKVAKRGQDVALRCDPISGHVSLFWYQQALGQGPEFLTYFQNEAQLDKSGLPSDRFFAERPEGSVSTLKIQRTQQEDSAVYLCASSVIALSEAFFGQGTRLTVV.

The rearrangement links TRBV6-6 to TRBJ1-1, with TRBD1 matching over 7 bases. Germline lookup yields CDR1 MNHNY and CDR2 SVGAGI (reference sequence). V shed 5 bases, J shed 0 bases, and the junction held 9 bases outside the gene matches. The CDR3 sequence is 16 residues long. The chain's CDR3 is CASSHFRTGLNTEAFF. CDR3 nucleotides: TGTGCCAGCAGTCACTTCAGGACAGGCTTGAACACTGAAGCTTTCTTT.

This clone was picked up one time. V usage is TRBV11-3 and J usage is TRBJ2-1, with 9 nucleotides matching TRBD1. The germline CDR1 and CDR2 sequences are SGHNT and YENEEA. V gave up 3 bases and J gave up 8 bases; unmatched junction bases: 2. The CDR3 sequence is 13 residues long. As DNA, the CDR3 is TGTGCCAGCAGCTTGACAGGGGGGTATGAGCAGTTCTTC. This translates into CASSLTGGYEQFF.

The chain carries TRBV7-9 and TRBJ2-3; TRBD2 aligns across 9 bases. Germline CDR1 is SEHNR and CDR2 is FQNEAQ (reference sequence). The CDR3 loop spans 16 amino acids. With V trimmed by 5 bases and J by 4 bases, 10 bases remained unmatched. CDR3 DNA sequence: TGTGCCAGCAGCCCCTTAGCGGGGGCCTTGGCAGATACGCAGTATTTT. Its protein is CASSPLAGALADTQYF.

The gene calls are TRBV29-1 and TRBJ2-7; TRBD1 matches at 7 bases. This CDR3 comprises 13 residues. Germline V gene data show CDR1 as SQVTM and CDR2 as ANQGSEA. The ends lost 7 bases at V and 0 bases at J; junction bases unmatched: 6. This chain's CDR3 is CSASGGDSYEQYF. CDR3 nucleotide sequence: TGCAGCGCCTCAGGGGGAGACTCCTACGAGCAGTACTTC.

V and J are TRBV5-4 and TRBJ2-2, with D possibly TRBD2 on 6 matching bases. With 1 base removed from V and 2 bases from J, the gap between germline ends came to 18 bases. Germline values: CDR1 SGHNT, CDR2 YYREEE (reference sequence). This CDR3 comprises 18 residues. The CDR3: CASSLWDSYVKNTGELFF. The CDR3 coding sequence is TGTGCCAGCAGCTTGTGGGACTCCTACGTTAAAAACACCGGGGAGCTGTTTTTT.

This clone was counted once. Other DNA sequences in this sample translate to the same CDR3. The chain is built from TRBV29-1 and TRBJ1-4, with a weak D call TRBD1 (5 bases). The CDR3 sequence is 13 residues long. V was clipped by 4 bases and J by 8 bases, with 14 bases between them. CDR1 and CDR2 from the germline V gene are SQVTM and ANQGSEA. In nucleotides, the CDR3 is TGCAGCGTTGGGGGCCAGGTGGGGGAAAAACTGTTTTTT. Translation: CSVGGQVGEKLFF. Looking up the rest from reference TRBV29-1 and TRBJ1-4 gives the full variable domain: SAVISQKPSRDICQRGTSLTIQCQVDSQVTMMFWYRQQPGQSLTLIATANQGSEATYESGFVIDKFPISRPNLTFSTLTVSNMSPEDSSIYLCSVGGQVGEKLFFGSGTQLSVL.

The rearrangement links TRBV18 to TRBJ2-4, with TRBD1 matching over 8 bases. This CDR3 is 15 amino acids long. CDR1 is KGHSH, CDR2 LQKENI, per germline. The V segment lost 3 bases and the J segment 0 bases; nucleotides outside the gene matches: 1. This CDR3 is CASSPDRVAKNIQYF. CDR3 DNA: TGTGCCAGCTCACCGGACAGGGTAGCCAAAAACATTCAGTACTTC.

This clone was found once. The chain couples TRBV2 to TRBJ2-5, with TRBD1 as a possible D gene (7 bases). Trimming shortened V by 5 bases and J by 7 bases, and 20 bases separated the two germline ends. The CDR3 runs to 15 residues. In germline, CDR1 is SNHLY, CDR2 FYNNEI. CDR3 amino acids: CASSPPGGQGVTQYF. The DNA of the CDR3 is TGTGCCAGCAGTCCCCCCGGGGGCCAGGGGGTGACCCAGTACTTC.

This rearrangement joins TRBV5-4 to TRBJ2-7, with 9 bases identical to TRBD1. This CDR3 has 18 residues. Germline V CDR1 and CDR2: SGHNT, YYREEE (reference sequence). V lost 0 bases to trimming and J lost 1 base; unmatched junction nucleotides: 11. CDR3 sequence (DNA): TGTGCCAGCAGCTTGGCCGGGACAGGGTTTGCGCGTTCCTACGAGCAGTACTTC. This encodes CASSLAGTGFARSYEQYF.

This rearrangement joins TRBV21-1 to TRBJ2-5; TRBD2, the D gene given by the table, was not confirmed from the DNA. TRBV21-1 is a recognized pseudogene. The CDR3 consists of 18 residues. DNA of the CDR3: TGTGCCAGCAGCAGACCTTCTAGCGGGGGGCCAGGAAGAGAGACCCAGTACTTC. This encodes CASSRPSSGGPGRETQYF.

This clone was seen a handful of times. V usage is TRBV10-3 and J usage is TRBJ1-5; D unresolved. CDR1 ENHRY and CDR2 SYGVKD come from the germline V gene. This CDR3 comprises 12 residues. V was clipped by 2 bases and J by 6 bases, with 5 bases between them. CDR3 bases: TGTGCCATCAGTGAGGTGAGTCAGCCCCAGCATTTT. This sequence encodes CAISEVSQPQHF.

J is TRBJ1-5 and V is TRBV30; the D is unclear. The CDR3 is made up of 15 amino acids. Germline values: CDR1 GTSNPN, CDR2 SVGIG (reference sequence). Trimming cost V 2 bases and J 4 bases, with 15 bases left between them. The CDR3 region has the DNA TGTGCCTGGAGTTCCCCGGGGAGTTGGAATCAGCCCCAGCATTTT. This sequence encodes CAWSSPGSWNQPQHF.

The V call is TRBV13, the J call TRBJ2-5; 9 nucleotides line up with TRBD2. There are 15 residues in the CDR3. Trimming at V came to 4 bases and at J to 5 bases, leaving 8 bases not matched to a gene. Germline V gene data show CDR1 as PRHDT and CDR2 as FYEKMQ (reference sequence). The DNA of the CDR3 is TGTGCCAGCAGCTCACGGACTAGCGCGGGGGAGACCCAGTACTTC. It translates to CASSSRTSAGETQYF.

This rearrangement joins TRBV6-1 to TRBJ2-7; possible D gene TRBD1, 6 bases. Trimming pared 7 bases from V and 2 bases from J, leaving 12 bases between. The CDR3 runs 13 residues. Germline loops: CDR1 MNHNS, CDR2 SASEGT. The CDR3 DNA reads as TGTGCCAGCACCATCGACAGGCCCTACGAGCAGTACTTC. This sequence encodes CASTIDRPYEQYF.

The V gene is TRBV5-1, the J gene TRBJ2-5; the match to TRBD2 covers 9 bases. From germline, CDR1 is SGHRS and CDR2 YFSETQ. This CDR3 spans 15 amino acids. J was trimmed by 5 bases and V by 5 bases; bases with no gene match: 10. CDR3 protein: CASSLAGWGEETQYF. DNA of the CDR3: TGCGCCAGCAGTCTAGCGGGGTGGGGTGAGGAGACCCAGTACTTC.

The J gene is TRBJ1-3, the V gene TRBV9; tentatively, D is TRBD1 (6 bases). V shed 0 bases and J shed 4 bases, with 8 bases lying between them. Looked up from germline, CDR1 is SGDLS and CDR2 is YYNGEE. The CDR3 runs to 14 residues. This CDR3 reads CASSVAGQGNTIYF. CDR3 in DNA: TGTGCCAGCAGCGTAGCCGGACAGGGAAACACCATATATTTT.

This clone was picked up a small number of times. The chain has TRBV19 and TRBJ1-1; 8 positions agree with TRBD1. J was trimmed by 7 bases and V by 5 bases; bases with no gene match: 9. This CDR3 contains 14 residues. The germline V gene encodes CDR1 LNHDA and CDR2 SQIVND (reference sequence). The CDR3 nucleotides are TGTGCCAGTAGTTTACGGACAGGGTTAAGTGAAGCTTTCTTT. It yields the protein CASSLRTGLSEAFF.

The chain has TRBV10-3 and TRBJ2-5; a possible D gene is TRBD2 (6 bases). CDR1 ENHRY and CDR2 SYGVKD come from the germline V gene. The V end lost 0 bases, the J end lost 4 bases, and 9 bases lay between the germline ends. The CDR3 length is 14 residues. The CDR3 sequence: CAISESGGLETQYF. In nucleotides, the CDR3 is TGTGCCATCAGTGAGTCGGGGGGTTTAGAGACCCAGTACTTC.

The V and J genes are TRBV5-1 and TRBJ2-6; D not resolved. V lost 0 bases, J lost 2 bases, and 9 bases lay in between. The germline gives CDR1 SGHRS, CDR2 YFSETQ. The CDR3 runs 16 residues. In nucleotides, the CDR3 is TGCGCCAGCAGCTTGGCAGGAAACCCTGGGGCCAACGTCCTGACTTTC. It codes for CASSLAGNPGANVLTF.

The CDR3 sequence: CASTVGGKGNQPQHF. CDR3 DNA: TGTGCCAGCACCGTGGGGGGGAAGGGGAATCAGCCCCAGCATTTT. The rearrangement joins TRBV28 to TRBJ1-5, with D tentatively TRBD1 (5 bases). V dropped 7 bases and J dropped 4 bases, with 17 bases sitting between them. Germline V lookup: CDR1 MDHEN, CDR2 SYDVKM. This CDR3 spans 15 amino acids.

The rearrangement links TRBV6-1 to TRBJ1-6; D is ambiguous. CDR3 length: 13 amino acids. Germline V CDR1 and CDR2: MNHNS, SASEGT. V was cut by 7 bases and J by 7 bases, with 11 bases left in between. The CDR3 is CASMYSINSPLHF. CDR3 coding DNA: TGTGCCAGCATGTACAGCATCAATTCACCCCTCCACTTT.